This is a list of T cell receptor beta chains from one sample in a study of human T cells and chemical hapten exposure. TCRdb ran MiXCR on the RACE reads and lists one entry per CDR3 protein. The sample gives 180,000 or so distinct CDR3 sequences, about 31% of which show up once; roughly 3% is in the top ten. The sample in question was whole blood, obtained in connection with sensitization to the hapten diphenylcyclopropenone (DPC). The origin of the receptors is a woman in her twenties or thirties with alopecia areata. Some clones in this sample may be carry-over from other donors' samples. Each CDR3 is given with its conserved first and last residue. The D gene is left open where the match is weak. Size is stated for part of the rows, as once, few or many counts, or as a class when the clone is expanded.

D gene	V gene	J gene	clone size	CDR3 protein	CDR3 DNA
TRBD2	TRBV20-1	TRBJ2-7	few	CSATAAGAYEQYF	TGCAGTGCTACGGCAGCGGGAGCCTACGAGCAGTACTTC
-	TRBV28	TRBJ1-2	-	CASSPSGYPYGYTF	TGTGCCAGCAGTCCGAGCGGGTATCCCTATGGCTACACCTTC
-	TRBV11-3	TRBJ2-1	-	CASSLGTINEQFF	TGTGCCAGCAGCTTGGGGACAATCAATGAGCAGTTCTTC
-	TRBV20-1	TRBJ2-3	-	CSARVLGDTQYF	TGCAGTGCTAGAGTCCTAGGGGATACGCAGTATTTT
-	TRBV11-1	TRBJ2-2	few	CASSPPGTGELFF	TGTGCCAGCAGCCCCCCTGGCACCGGGGAGCTGTTTTTT
-	TRBV29-1	TRBJ1-1	-	CSVWPPGANTEAFF	TGCAGCGTCTGGCCGCCAGGGGCGAACACTGAAGCTTTCTTT
-	TRBV12-3/TRBV12-4	TRBJ2-1	-	CASLSGYGEQFF	TGTGCCAGCCTATCGGGGTATGGTGAGCAGTTCTTC
-	TRBV28	TRBJ2-1	-	CASFGQSGTANEQFF	TGTGCCAGCTTCGGTCAATCCGGGACCGCAAATGAGCAGTTCTTC
-	TRBV5-1	TRBJ2-7	-	CASSFNGNLYEQYF	TGCGCCAGCAGCTTTAACGGGAATCTTTACGAGCAGTACTTC
-	TRBV20-1	TRBJ1-5	-	CSARFGGGTIIQPQHF	TGCAGTGCTAGATTCGGGGGCGGGACAATAATCCAGCCCCAGCATTTT
TRBD2	TRBV9	TRBJ2-2	-	CASSVGTSGTNTGELFF	TGTGCCAGCAGCGTGGGGACTAGCGGGACCAACACCGGGGAGCTGTTTTTT
TRBD1	TRBV30	TRBJ2-3	few	CAWSVGQGAPTDTQYF	TGTGCCTGGAGTGTTGGCCAGGGGGCGCCCACAGATACGCAGTATTTT
-	TRBV20-1	TRBJ1-1	few	CSADNSGNTEAFF	TGCAGTGCTGATAACAGTGGGAACACTGAAGCTTTCTTT
-	TRBV19	TRBJ2-1	-	CASSIGQIDNEQFF	TGTGCCAGTAGTATAGGCCAGATTGACAATGAGCAGTTCTTC
TRBD1	TRBV20-1	TRBJ2-7	few	CSARDRALEGTYEQYF	TGCAGTGCTAGGGACAGGGCCCTCGAAGGGACCTACGAGCAGTACTTC